What follows is one T cell receptor beta chain and its context. Its antigen has not been determined. Within one base of it there is no much larger clone, and no base qualities were kept. Participants in the prospective study were enrolled through a virtual design, were aged about 18 to 89 years, and lived in some 24 United States geographic areas. Cohort assignment in the prospective study relied on participant-reported clinical history from a screening survey and a study questionnaire. For ImmuneRACE Cohort 3, a participant was defined as recovered based on two consecutive negative NP/OP PCR tests, clearance by a healthcare professional, or resolution of symptoms. In the prospective study, whole blood, serum and a nasopharyngeal or oropharyngeal swab were collected from each participant by mobile phlebotomists. Participants in the prospective study had the option to provide additional blood draws and questionnaires over a roughly 2-month period. Blood samples from the prospective study were shipped frozen or at room temperature prior to DNA extraction.

TCRbeta CDR3 regions were amplified from genomic DNA using the immunoSEQ Assay, a bias-controlled multiplex PCR. Turning to the authors' computational methods: The number of nucleated cells in each sample was estimated from the amplification of reference gene primers within the assay. Sequence reads were collapsed and filtered to measure the absolute abundance of every unique TCRbeta CDR3 rearrangement. Productive Simpson clonality was computed per sample as the square root of Simpson's diversity index over productive rearrangements. The source is immuneACCESS, and TCRdb retained only in-frame sequences with V and J called. Part of the clones is not carried over; for the studies checked, unresolved V genes explain less than half of this, and the remainder is unexplained. V and J calls and clone size are copied from that table; D and trimming were computed from the DNA. This sample has roughly 380,000 clones in its table, and around 87% of those were observed once. The ten largest clones add up to around 1.3% of the sample.

The sample comes from a study of blood T cell repertoires in COVID-19 (TCRdb year 2020). Looking at the study overall: Collaborator samples came from the United States, Italy and Spain and covered acute and convalescent phases of COVID-19. The prospective study material was composed of cDNA or gDNA derived from T cells, B-cell-depleted T cells, or PBMCs. The dataset comprised deeply sampled blood TCRbeta repertoires from subjects exposed to, actively infected with, or recovered from COVID-19. The repertoires were released in a freely available public database intended as a resource for research on the immune response to SARS-CoV-2. The samples were drawn from two sources: the first 160 participants of the ongoing ImmuneRACE study, and about 1,300 subjects contributed by 6 global collaborators. A de-identified subject ID, COVID-19 status, age in years and sex were almost always included in the sample metadata. Where HLA class I and class II types were available, the types were taken from metadata supplied by the sample provider, not from assay-based typing. Broad study findings and their caveats: Clinical and demographic metadata were provided uncurated, with the amount varying by source and participant.

The sequenced sample consisted of PBMCs or T cells enriched from blood (not recorded which). The sequence was obtained from a man younger than 45 who had recovered from COVID-19.

The CDR3 region reads CASSYSGQTNYGYTF. Read as DNA, the sequence is TGTGCCAGCAGTTACTCGGGACAGACTAACTATGGCTACACCTTC. The rearranged chain carries TRBV6-5 and TRBJ1-2; the junction holds 7 bases that match TRBD1. Unmatched junction bases come to 1, with V trimmed by 0 bases and J by 0 bases. From cysteine to phenylalanine, the CDR3 is 15 amino acids long. Only the CDR3 DNA stays, 45 bases, in frame from base 1. Taken from the germline V gene, the CDR1 and CDR2 loops are MNHEY and SVGAGI.